This passage covers 8 T cell receptor beta chains from one sample sequenced in a study of blood T cell repertoires in COVID-19. The data were produced by immunoSEQ multiplex PCR, yet TCRdb's version contains in-frame clones alone and is incomplete. Among 450,000 to 500,000 clones listed, about nine tenths were seen once. Sequencing was carried out using PBMCs or T cells enriched from blood (not recorded which). Receptors originate from a young woman who had recovered from COVID-19.

The gene calls are TRBV18 and TRBJ2-7, with no clear D. The CDR3 totals 12 residues. V lost 4 bases and J lost 5, with 9 bases in between. Germline assignment: CDR1 KGHSH and CDR2 LQKENI. For the CDR3, the DNA is TGTGCCAGCTCACTTCGAGAAAACGAGCAGTACTTC. This gives the protein CASSLRENEQYF.

This clone was seen a few times. Here the CDR3 reads CASKLAGSSYNEQFF. The DNA for the CDR3 is TGTGCCAGCAAATTAGCGGGAAGCTCCTACAATGAGCAGTTCTTC. The V and J genes are TRBV6-5 and TRBJ2-1; 8 bases agree with TRBD2. CDR1 is MNHEY, CDR2 SVGAGI, per germline. This CDR3 comprises 15 residues. V lost 7 bases, J lost 0 bases, and 5 bases stayed unmatched.

The chain carries TRBV19 and TRBJ2-2; 9 bases agree with TRBD2. CDR3 length equals 16 residues. V gave up 5 bases and J gave up 1 base; unmatched junction bases: 5. Per the germline V gene, CDR1 is LNHDA and CDR2 is SQIVND (reference sequence). The CDR3 sequence is CASSQRLAVNTGELFF. As DNA, the CDR3 is TGTGCCAGTAGTCAGAGACTAGCGGTGAACACCGGGGAGCTGTTTTTT.

The V call is TRBV5-1, the J call TRBJ1-2, with a weak D call TRBD1 (6 bases). Germline lookup yields CDR1 SGHRS and CDR2 YFSETQ. With 3 bases removed from V and 0 bases from J, the gap between germline ends came to 9 bases. The CDR3 sequence is 14 residues long. Written as DNA, the CDR3 is TGCGCCAGCAGCTCACAGGGACCTAACTATGGCTACACCTTC. This sequence encodes CASSSQGPNYGYTF.

The chain couples TRBV6-5 to TRBJ1-2; D gene uncertain. Trimming cost V 4 bases and J 5 bases, with 8 bases left between them. CDR1 and CDR2 (germline): MNHEY, SVGAGI. This CDR3 spans 12 amino acids. The CDR3 DNA follows: TGTGCCAGCAGTTTCGGCGGGTATGGCTACACCTTC. Residues: CASSFGGYGYTF.

The chain couples TRBV9 to TRBJ1-6, with a tentative D call TRBD1 (6 bases). This CDR3 region has 15 residues. Germline V gene sequence: CDR1 SGDLS, CDR2 YYNGEE. V was pared by 4 bases and J by 7 bases, with 15 bases between. The CDR3 DNA reads TGTGCCAGCAGCACCGGGGGGGCAGCCAATTCACCCCTCCACTTT. Its translation: CASSTGGAANSPLHF.

Written as DNA, the CDR3 is TGTGCCAGCAGTTTGGCGGGGGGGTACGGGGAGCAGTACTTC. Translating it yields CASSLAGGYGEQYF. The chain is built from TRBV28 and TRBJ2-7; 9 bases fit TRBD2. The germline CDR1 and CDR2 sequences are MDHEN and SYDVKM. This CDR3 is 14 amino acids long. V shed 3 bases and J 7 bases; nucleotides not matched to a gene: 7. Looking up the rest from reference TRBV28 and TRBJ2-7 gives the full variable domain: DVKVTQSSRYLVKRTGEKVFLECVQDMDHENMFWYRQDPGLGLRLIYFSYDVKMKEKGDIPEGYSVSREKKERFSLILESASTNQTSMYLCASSLAGGYGEQYFGPGTRLTVT.

This clone appeared once. The V gene is TRBV11-2, the J gene TRBJ2-1; 8 bases match TRBD2. There are 13 residues in the CDR3. Germline CDR1 SGHAT, CDR2 FQNNGV. After removal of 3 bases from V and 9 bases from J, the junction contained 4 bases not matched to a gene. For the CDR3, the DNA is TGTGCCAGCAGCTTCGGGGGGGGTAGTGAGCAGTTCTTC. Its protein product is CASSFGGGSEQFF.